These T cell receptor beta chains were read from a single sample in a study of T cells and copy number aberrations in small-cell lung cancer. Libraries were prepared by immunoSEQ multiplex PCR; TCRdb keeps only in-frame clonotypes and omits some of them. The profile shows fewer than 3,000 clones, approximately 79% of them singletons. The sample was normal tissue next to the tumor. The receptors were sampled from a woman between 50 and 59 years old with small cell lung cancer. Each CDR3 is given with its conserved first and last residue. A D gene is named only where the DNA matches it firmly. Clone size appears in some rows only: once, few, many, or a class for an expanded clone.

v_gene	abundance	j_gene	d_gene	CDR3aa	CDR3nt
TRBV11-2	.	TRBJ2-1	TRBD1	CASSPLGGGGQFF	TGTGCCAGCAGCCCTTTAGGGGGCGGAGGGCAGTTCTTC
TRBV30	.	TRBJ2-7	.	CAWSKKGGYSYEQYF	TGTGCCTGGAGTAAGAAGGGTGGGTATTCCTACGAGCAGTACTTC
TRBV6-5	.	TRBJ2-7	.	CASSYSGYQQYF	TGTGCCAGCAGTTACTCGGGGTACCAGCAGTACTTC
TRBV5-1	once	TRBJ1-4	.	CASRGGGTWEKLFF	TGCGCCAGCCGCGGCGGGGGCACTTGGGAAAAACTGTTTTTT
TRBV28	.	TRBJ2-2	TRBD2	CANTTLTSGTYGELFF	TGTGCCAACACCACCTTGACTAGCGGGACTTACGGGGAGCTGTTTTTT
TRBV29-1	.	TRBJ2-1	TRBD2	CSDGGSSYNEQFF	TGCAGCGACGGGGGGAGCTCCTACAATGAGCAGTTCTTC
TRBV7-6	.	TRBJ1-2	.	CASSQAEGRPEGYTF	TGTGCCAGCAGCCAAGCCGAAGGGCGTCCGGAAGGCTACACCTTC
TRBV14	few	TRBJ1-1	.	CASSPIMNTEAFF	TGTGCCAGCAGCCCCATAATGAACACTGAAGCTTTCTTT
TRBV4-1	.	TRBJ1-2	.	CASSQSGSWESYGYTF	TGCGCCAGCAGCCAATCAGGGAGTTGGGAGAGCTATGGCTACACCTTC
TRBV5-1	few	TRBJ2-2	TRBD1	CASSGTGIPGELFF	TGCGCCAGCAGCGGGACAGGGATACCCGGGGAGCTGTTTTTT
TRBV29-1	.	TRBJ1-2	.	CSVPGGNGVTNYGYTF	TGCAGCGTCCCGGGGGGCAATGGGGTAACTAACTATGGCTACACCTTC
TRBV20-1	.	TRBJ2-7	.	CSARGYYEQYF	TGCAGTGCTAGAGGTTACTACGAGCAGTACTTC
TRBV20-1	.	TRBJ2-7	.	CSARERQQQYF	TGCAGTGCTAGAGAAAGACAGCAGCAGTACTTC
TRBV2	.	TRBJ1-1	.	CASSEWVGREAFF	TGTGCCAGCAGTGAATGGGTAGGTAGGGAAGCTTTCTTT
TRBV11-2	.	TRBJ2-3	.	CASSFNGNTQYF	TGTGCCAGCAGCTTTAATGGGAATACGCAGTATTTT
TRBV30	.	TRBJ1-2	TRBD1	CAWRDLRGDLGYTF	TGTGCCTGGAGGGACCTCAGGGGGGACCTTGGCTACACCTTC
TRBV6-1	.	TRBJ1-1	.	CASSVQGDTEAFF	TGTGCCAGCAGTGTACAGGGCGACACTGAAGCTTTCTTT
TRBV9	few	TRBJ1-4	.	CASSVDASFNEKLFF	TGTGCCAGCAGCGTAGATGCCAGTTTTAATGAAAAACTGTTTTTT
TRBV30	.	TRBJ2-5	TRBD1	CAWRQGAGETQYF	TGTGCCTGGCGACAGGGGGCGGGAGAGACCCAGTACTTC
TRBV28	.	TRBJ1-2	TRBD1	CASSPNDRGGYGYTF	TGTGCCAGCAGTCCAAACGACAGGGGTGGGTATGGCTACACCTTC
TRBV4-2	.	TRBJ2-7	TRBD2	CASSQTSGPYEQYF	TGTGCCAGCAGCCAGACTAGCGGGCCCTACGAGCAGTACTTC
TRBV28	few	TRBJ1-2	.	CASSLGATTF	TGTGCCAGCAGTTTAGGGGCAACCACCTTC
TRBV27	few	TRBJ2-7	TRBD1	CASSFGLGTDYEQYF	TGTGCCAGCAGTTTTGGGCTCGGGACAGACTACGAGCAGTACTTC
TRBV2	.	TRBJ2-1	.	CASTGPRENNEQFF	TGTGCCAGCACCGGACCAAGAGAAAACAATGAGCAGTTCTTC
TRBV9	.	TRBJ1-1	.	CASSVEYHTEAFF	TGTGCCAGCAGCGTAGAGTATCACACTGAAGCTTTCTTT
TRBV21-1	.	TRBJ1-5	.	CASSALGRQPQHF	TGTGCCAGCAGCGCCCTCGGGCGTCAGCCCCAGCATTTT
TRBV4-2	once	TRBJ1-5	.	CASSQGQGNQPQHF	TGTGCCAGCAGCCAAGGACAGGGCAATCAGCCCCAGCATTTT
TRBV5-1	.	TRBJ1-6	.	CASSTDNNSPLHF	TGCGCCAGCAGCACTGATAATAATTCACCCCTCCACTTT
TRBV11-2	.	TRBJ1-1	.	CASSFFGGDTEAFF	TGTGCCAGCAGCTTTTTTGGGGGGGACACTGAAGCTTTCTTT
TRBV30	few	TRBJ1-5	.	CAWSARAWNQPQHF	TGTGCCTGGAGTGCCCGGGCTTGGAATCAGCCCCAGCATTTT
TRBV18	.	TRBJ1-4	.	CASSPPGASVEKLFF	TGTGCCAGCTCACCCCCGGGGGCTTCGGTGGAAAAACTGTTTTTT
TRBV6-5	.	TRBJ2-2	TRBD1	CASSLQGLDTGELFF	TGTGCCAGCAGCCTACAGGGGCTCGACACCGGGGAGCTGTTTTTT
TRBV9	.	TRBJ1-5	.	CASSVAGVANQPQHF	TGTGCCAGCAGCGTAGCGGGGGTGGCCAATCAGCCCCAGCATTTT
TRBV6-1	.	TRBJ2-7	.	CASRVGRAGRDEQYF	TGTGCCAGCAGAGTAGGACGGGCCGGGCGTGACGAGCAGTACTTC
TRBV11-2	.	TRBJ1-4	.	CASSLWTARRATNEKLFF	TGTGCCAGCAGCCTCTGGACAGCGAGACGAGCAACTAATGAAAAACTGTTTTTT
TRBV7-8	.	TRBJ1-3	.	CASSSRPSGNTIYF	TGTGCCAGCAGCTCGCGGCCCTCTGGAAACACCATATATTTT
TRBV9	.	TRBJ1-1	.	CASSVGQDTEAFF	TGTGCCAGCAGCGTAGGACAGGACACTGAAGCTTTCTTT
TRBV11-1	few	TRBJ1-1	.	CASRHGQNTEAFF	TGTGCCAGCAGGCATGGACAGAACACTGAAGCTTTCTTT
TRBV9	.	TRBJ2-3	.	CASSVATAYTQYF	TGTGCCAGCAGCGTAGCAACAGCTTATACGCAGTATTTT
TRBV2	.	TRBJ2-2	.	CASSEDGFNTGKLFF	TGTGCCAGCAGTGAGGACGGCTTCAACACCGGGAAGCTGTTTTTT
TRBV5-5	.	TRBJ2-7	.	CASSLVSVTNSYEQYF	TGTGCCAGCAGCTTGGTTTCTGTCACTAACTCCTACGAGCAGTACTTC
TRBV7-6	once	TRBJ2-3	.	CASSFGDTQYF	TGTGCCAGCAGCTTTGGGGATACGCAGTATTTT
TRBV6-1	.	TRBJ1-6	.	CASSRDGDNSPLHF	TGTGCCAGCAGTCGGGACGGCGATAATTCACCCCTCCACTTT
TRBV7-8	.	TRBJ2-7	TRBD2	CASSLAGGRSYEQYF	TGTGCCAGCAGTCTAGCGGGAGGCCGCTCCTACGAGCAGTACTTC